This is a list of T cell receptor beta chains from one sample in a study of blood T cells in healthy people across ages. TCRdb ran MiXCR on the 5' RACE reads and lists one entry per CDR3 protein. The sample holds hundreds of thousands of distinct CDR3 sequences, more than 40% seen once. Material for sequencing was blood. The receptors stem from a man between 60 and 70 years old in good health. The CDR3 runs from the conserved cysteine through the conserved F or W. Each record gives: V gene, J gene, clone size, D gene, CDR3 DNA, CDR3 protein. D genes are given only for firm matches. Clone size is given for some rows only: seen once, a few or many times, or a class if the clone is expanded.

>TRBV18|TRBJ2-7|NA|TRBD1
TGTGCCAGCTCAGATCGGGACAGGGGAGTCTACGAGCAGTACTTC
CASSDRDRGVYEQYF
>TRBV21-1|TRBJ2-7|NA|NA
TGTGCCAGCAGCAAAGGCTCCCGGGACAGGGGGGATTACGAGCAGTACTTC
CASSKGSRDRGDYEQYF
>TRBV7-2|TRBJ2-7|many|NA
TGTGCCAGCAGCTTAACCCGCACAGTTCTAAACGAGCAGTACTTC
CASSLTRTVLNEQYF
>TRBV4-1|TRBJ1-1|NA|NA
TGCGCCAGCAGCCAACTCGCCCGTCTGGACACTGAAGCTTTCTTT
CASSQLARLDTEAFF
>TRBV6-1|TRBJ2-4|few|NA
TGTGCCAGCAGTGAAGCCGGCCAGGGGGGCTTAATTGCCAAAAACATTCAGTACTTC
CASSEAGQGGLIAKNIQYF
>TRBV20-1|TRBJ2-5|many|NA
TGCAGTGCTCTGACAGTAGTCCAAGAGACCCAGTACTTC
CSALTVVQETQYF
>TRBV11-3|TRBJ1-2|few|NA
TGTGCCAGCAGCCCGGACCCCATCTATGGCTACACCTTC
CASSPDPIYGYTF
>TRBV5-4|TRBJ2-1|NA|NA
TGTGTCAGCAGCTTAAACAACGAGCAGTTCTTC
CVSSLNNEQFF
>TRBV5-5|TRBJ2-7|NA|TRBD1
TGTGCCAGCAGCTACCTTAGGACAGGGGGGGACGAGCAGTACTTC
CASSYLRTGGDEQYF
>TRBV6-2/TRBV6-3|TRBJ2-5|NA|NA
TGTGCCAGCAGTTCCGGGGGCCACGGGCAGTACTTC
CASSSGGHGQYF
>TRBV15|TRBJ2-1|NA|TRBD2
TGTGCCACCAGCAGAGACCAGCGGGGGGCCAACAATGAGCAGTTCTTC
CATSRDQRGANNEQFF
>TRBV7-2|TRBJ2-5|few|TRBD1
TGTGCCAGCAGCTTACGACAGGGTTGGGAGACCCAGTACTTC
CASSLRQGWETQYF
>TRBV11-2|TRBJ1-4|few|NA
TGTGCCAGCAGCGCCACAGGACGACAAAATGAAAAACTGTTTTTT
CASSATGRQNEKLFF
>TRBV20-1|TRBJ1-4|NA|NA
TGCAGTGCTATAGCCGGGACTCAAAGTAAGGAAAAACTGTTTTTT
CSAIAGTQSKEKLFF
>TRBV2|TRBJ2-5|NA|NA
TGTGCCAGCAGTGAAATAAGTGAGACCCAGTACTTC
CASSEISETQYF
>TRBV5-6|TRBJ2-5|once|NA
TGTGCCAGCACTGAAGCCTTTGAAAAAGAGACCCGGTACTTC
CASTEAFEKETRYF
>TRBV12-3/TRBV12-4|TRBJ1-6|NA|NA
TGTGCCAGCAGTATAGTCAGTTTACCATCACCCCTCCACTTT
CASSIVSLPSPLHF
>TRBV3-1|TRBJ2-5|few|NA
TGTGCCAGCAGCCAAAGGGGTCGGGGGGCCACAGAGACCCAGTACTTC
CASSQRGRGATETQYF
>TRBV5-1|TRBJ2-6|few|TRBD1
TGCGCCAGCAGGGTGGGACAGGCCCCCTCTGGGGCCAACGTCCTGACTTTC
CASRVGQAPSGANVLTF
>TRBV12-3/TRBV12-4|TRBJ2-3|NA|TRBD2
TGTGCCAGCAGCCCAAGCGGGATTAGCGCAGATACGCAGTATTTT
CASSPSGISADTQYF
>TRBV7-2|TRBJ2-1|NA|TRBD2
TGTGCCAGCAGACTAGCGGGGGGGCGGAATGAGCAGTTCTTC
CASRLAGGRNEQFF
>TRBV18|TRBJ1-1|NA|TRBD1
TGTGCCAGCTCACCAAACGGACAGGGTAGGGTAACTGAAGCTTTCTTT
CASSPNGQGRVTEAFF
>TRBV10-3|TRBJ2-5|few|NA
TGTGCCATCAGTAGGCTAGGGAGAGAGACCCAGTACTTC
CAISRLGRETQYF
>TRBV11-1|TRBJ2-1|many|TRBD1
TGTGCCAGCAGCCCTCGGGACAGAGCACACAATGAGCAGTTCTTC
CASSPRDRAHNEQFF
>TRBV20-1|TRBJ2-3|NA|TRBD1
TGCAGTGCACTCCAGGACAGGGTCGGCACAGATACGCAGTATTTT
CSALQDRVGTDTQYF
>TRBV6-2/TRBV6-3|TRBJ2-6|few|NA
TGTGCCAGCAGAACTACAGGGAAAGGGGCCAACGTCCTGACTTTC
CASRTTGKGANVLTF
>TRBV29-1|TRBJ1-2|NA|NA
TGCAGCGTTGAAGAGCGGGGGGGCTACTATGGCTACACCTTC
CSVEERGGYYGYTF
>TRBV20-1|TRBJ1-1|NA|NA
TGCAGTGCTGGCAACCCAAACACTGAAGCTTTCTTT
CSAGNPNTEAFF
>TRBV13|TRBJ1-2|once|NA
TGTGCCAGCAGCTCCCAGGTCTCTCAAAACTATGGCTACACCTTC
CASSSQVSQNYGYTF
>TRBV12-3/TRBV12-4|TRBJ1-1|NA|TRBD1
TGTGCCAGCAGTTCGGGACAGGGGGGGCACACTGAAGCTTTCTTT
CASSSGQGGHTEAFF
>TRBV12-3/TRBV12-4|TRBJ1-3|NA|NA
TGTGCCAGCAGTTGGTATCTTGGAAACACCATATATTTT
CASSWYLGNTIYF
>TRBV5-5|TRBJ1-1|NA|NA
TGTGCCAGCCGGCTCTTCACGGGCACTGAAGCTTTCTTT
CASRLFTGTEAFF
>TRBV12-3/TRBV12-4|TRBJ2-1|NA|TRBD2
TGTGCCAGCAGACACTCTAGCGGGGTGGCCTTGAATGAGCAGTTCTTC
CASRHSSGVALNEQFF
>TRBV6-5|TRBJ1-4|NA|TRBD1
TGTGCCAGCAGGACCACAGGGGTTGAAAAACTGTTTTTT
CASRTTGVEKLFF
>TRBV5-1|TRBJ2-7|few|NA
TGCGCCAGCAAGAGTTGGGGGTACGACGAGCAGTACTTC
CASKSWGYDEQYF
>TRBV6-2/TRBV6-3|TRBJ2-1|few|TRBD2
TGTGCCAGCAGTTTGCACGGGGGGGCTAATGAGCAGTTCTTC
CASSLHGGANEQFF
>TRBV7-7|TRBJ2-5|NA|TRBD2
TGTGCCAGCAGTCCCCGGCCGGGGGGTAAGGCCCAAGAGACCCAGTACTTC
CASSPRPGGKAQETQYF
>TRBV9|TRBJ2-6|NA|TRBD1
TGTGCCAGCAGCGTAGGACAGGGCCTCTCTGGGGCCAACGTCCTGACTTTC
CASSVGQGLSGANVLTF
>TRBV20-1|TRBJ2-4|NA|NA
TGCAGTGCTAGAGAACAGCTAGCCAAAAACATTCAGTACTTC
CSAREQLAKNIQYF
>TRBV5-1|TRBJ1-1|NA|NA
TGCGCCAGCAGCTTGAACAGCGAAACGGCTTTCTTT
CASSLNSETAFF
>TRBV20-1|TRBJ1-5|NA|TRBD1
TGCAGTGCGGAGGGACAGGGGAGCAATCAGCCCCAGCATTTT
CSAEGQGSNQPQHF
>TRBV5-1|TRBJ2-3|NA|NA
TGCGTCAGCCGACAGACGTTGCTAGATACGCAGTATTTT
CVSRQTLLDTQYF
>TRBV6-2/TRBV6-3|TRBJ2-1|NA|TRBD2
TGTGCCAGCAGTTACTCGGGACTAGCGGGGGGCAACTCCTACAATGAGCAGTTCTTC
CASSYSGLAGGNSYNEQFF
>TRBV4-1|TRBJ2-1|few|NA
TGCGCCAGCAGCCAAGATCGAGGCGGGACCTACAATGAGCAGTTCTTC
CASSQDRGGTYNEQFF
>TRBV20-1|TRBJ2-3|once|NA
TGCAGTGCTAGAGACTCCGGGATCACAGATACGCAGTATTTT
CSARDSGITDTQYF
>TRBV10-3|TRBJ2-7|few|NA
TGTGCCATCAGTGGTAAGGGTGAGGGGTACGAGCAGTACTTC
CAISGKGEGYEQYF
>TRBV11-1|TRBJ2-7|NA|NA
TGTGCCAGCAGCATTCAGGGGGGTGGGCCGAAGCCTCACTACGAGCAGTACTTC
CASSIQGGGPKPHYEQYF
>TRBV7-2|TRBJ1-1|NA|NA
TGTGCCAGCAGCCGCGGGCAGATGAACACTGAAGCTTTCTTT
CASSRGQMNTEAFF
>TRBV5-5|TRBJ1-5|once|NA
TGTGCCAGCAGCTTGTCAGGGGACCCCAATCAGCCCCAGCATTTT
CASSLSGDPNQPQHF
>TRBV7-9|TRBJ2-1|few|NA
TGTGCCAGCAGCTTCTCCGGGGGCAATGAGCAGTTCTTC
CASSFSGGNEQFF
>TRBV20-1|TRBJ2-5|NA|TRBD2
TGCAGTGCTAGAGAAGATAGCGGGGGGCCCTCGTCCTGGAAGACCCAGTACTTC
CSAREDSGGPSSWKTQYF
>TRBV20-1|TRBJ1-4|NA|TRBD1
TGCAGTGCTAGAGATTCGGCAGGGGGTAATGAAAAACTGTTTTTT
CSARDSAGGNEKLFF
>TRBV10-3|TRBJ1-4|few|NA
TGTGCCATCAGTGTGGGATCGGGTGGAGAAAAACTGTTTTTT
CAISVGSGGEKLFF
>TRBV5-8|TRBJ2-3|NA|NA
TGTGCCGGGGGGGGGCGACTCGCAGATACGCAGTATTTT
CAGGGRLADTQYF
>TRBV20-1|TRBJ1-4|NA|NA
TGCAGTGCTGGAGGGACCGGAAATGAAAAACTGTTTTTT
CSAGGTGNEKLFF
>TRBV12-3/TRBV12-4|TRBJ2-2|NA|TRBD2
TGTGCCAGCCGGGGACTAGAGGGCACCGGGGAGCTGTTTTTT
CASRGLEGTGELFF
>TRBV19|TRBJ2-5|NA|TRBD2
TGTGCCGGTCGAATGGGGGGGGACTCCTACAATGAGCAGTACTTC
CAGRMGGDSYNEQYF
>TRBV7-2|TRBJ1-2|NA|NA
TGTGCCAGCAGCTTTCTACGCAGTCTAGACTATGGCTACACCTTC
CASSFLRSLDYGYTF
>TRBV6-5|TRBJ1-2|NA|NA
TGTGCCAGCAGACGCTCATCTAACTATGGCTACACCTTC
CASRRSSNYGYTF